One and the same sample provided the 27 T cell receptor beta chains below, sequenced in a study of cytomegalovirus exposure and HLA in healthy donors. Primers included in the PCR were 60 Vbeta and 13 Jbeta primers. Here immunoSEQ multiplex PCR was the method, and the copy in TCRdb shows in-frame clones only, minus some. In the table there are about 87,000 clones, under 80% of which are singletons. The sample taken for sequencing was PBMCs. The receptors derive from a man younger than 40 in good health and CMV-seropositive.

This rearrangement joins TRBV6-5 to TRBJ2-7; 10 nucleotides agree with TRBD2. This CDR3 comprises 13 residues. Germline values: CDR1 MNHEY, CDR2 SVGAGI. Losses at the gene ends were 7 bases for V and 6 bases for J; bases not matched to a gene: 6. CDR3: CASKGGLAAEQYF. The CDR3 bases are TGTGCCAGCAAGGGTGGACTAGCGGCCGAGCAGTACTTC.

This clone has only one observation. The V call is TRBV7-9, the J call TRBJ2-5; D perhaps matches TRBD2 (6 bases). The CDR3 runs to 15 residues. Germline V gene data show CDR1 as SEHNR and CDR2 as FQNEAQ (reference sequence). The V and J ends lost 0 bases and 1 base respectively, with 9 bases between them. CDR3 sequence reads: CASSLARTTQETQYF. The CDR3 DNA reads TGTGCCAGCAGCTTAGCTAGGACTACCCAAGAGACCCAGTACTTC.

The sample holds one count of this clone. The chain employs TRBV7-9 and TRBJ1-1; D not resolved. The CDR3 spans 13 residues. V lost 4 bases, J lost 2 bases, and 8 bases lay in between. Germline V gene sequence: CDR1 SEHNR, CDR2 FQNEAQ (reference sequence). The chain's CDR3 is CASSYPQNTEAFF. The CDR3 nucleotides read TGTGCCAGCAGCTACCCACAAAACACTGAAGCTTTCTTT. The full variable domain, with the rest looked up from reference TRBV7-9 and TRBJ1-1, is DTGVSQNPRHKITKRGQNVTFRCDPISEHNRLYWYRQTLGQGPEFLTYFQNEAQLEKSRLLSDRFSAERPKGSFSTLEIQRTEQGDSAMYLCASSYPQNTEAFFGQGTRLTVV.

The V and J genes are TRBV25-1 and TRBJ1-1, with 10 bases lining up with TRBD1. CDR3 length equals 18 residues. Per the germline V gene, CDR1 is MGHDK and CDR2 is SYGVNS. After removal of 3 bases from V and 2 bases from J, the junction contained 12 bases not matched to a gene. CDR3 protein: CASSDYLGTGDLNTEAFF. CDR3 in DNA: TGTGCCAGCAGTGACTATCTAGGGACAGGGGACCTAAACACTGAAGCTTTCTTT.

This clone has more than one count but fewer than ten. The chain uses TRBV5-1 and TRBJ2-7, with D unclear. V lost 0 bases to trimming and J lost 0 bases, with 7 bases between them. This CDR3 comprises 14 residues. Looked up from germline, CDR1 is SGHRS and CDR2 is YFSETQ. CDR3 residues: CASSLVPSSYEQYF. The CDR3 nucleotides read TGCGCCAGCAGCTTGGTACCCAGCTCCTACGAGCAGTACTTC.

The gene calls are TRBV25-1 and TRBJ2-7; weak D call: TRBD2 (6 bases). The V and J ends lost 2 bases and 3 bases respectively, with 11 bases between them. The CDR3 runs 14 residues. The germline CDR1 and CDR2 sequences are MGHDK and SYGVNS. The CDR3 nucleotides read TGTGCCAGCAGTGAAGGGCGGGGATTCTACGAGCAGTACTTC. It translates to CASSEGRGFYEQYF.

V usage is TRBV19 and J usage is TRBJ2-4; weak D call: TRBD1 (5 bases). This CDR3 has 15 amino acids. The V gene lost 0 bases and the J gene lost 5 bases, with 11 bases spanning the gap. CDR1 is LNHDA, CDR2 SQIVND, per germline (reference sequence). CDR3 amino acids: CASSIDPGLQNIQYF. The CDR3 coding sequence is TGTGCCAGTAGTATAGATCCAGGGCTGCAAAACATTCAGTACTTC.

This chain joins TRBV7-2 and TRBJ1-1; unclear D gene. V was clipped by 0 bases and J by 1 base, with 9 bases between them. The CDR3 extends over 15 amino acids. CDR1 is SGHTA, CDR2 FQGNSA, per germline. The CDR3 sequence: CASSLAAGSNTEAFF. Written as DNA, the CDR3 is TGTGCCAGCAGCTTAGCGGCAGGCTCGAACACTGAAGCTTTCTTT.

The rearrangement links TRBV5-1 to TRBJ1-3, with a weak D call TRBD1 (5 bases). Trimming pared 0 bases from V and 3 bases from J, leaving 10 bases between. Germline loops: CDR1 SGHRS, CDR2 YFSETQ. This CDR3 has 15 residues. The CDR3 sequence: CASSLDGTLGNTIYF. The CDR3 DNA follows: TGCGCCAGCAGCTTGGACGGGACTCTTGGAAACACCATATATTTT. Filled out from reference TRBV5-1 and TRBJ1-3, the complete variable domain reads KAGVTQTPRYLIKTRGQQVTLSCSPISGHRSVSWYQQTPGQGLQFLFEYFSETQRNKGNFPGRFSGRQFSNSRSEMNVSTLELGDSALYLCASSLDGTLGNTIYFGEGSWLTVV.

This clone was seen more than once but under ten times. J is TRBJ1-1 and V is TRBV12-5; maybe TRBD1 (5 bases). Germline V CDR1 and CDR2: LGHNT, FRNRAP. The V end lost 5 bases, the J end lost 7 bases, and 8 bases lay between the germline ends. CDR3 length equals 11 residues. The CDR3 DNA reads TGTGCTAGTGGTCGGGACTTTGAAGCTTTCTTT. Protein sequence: CASGRDFEAFF.

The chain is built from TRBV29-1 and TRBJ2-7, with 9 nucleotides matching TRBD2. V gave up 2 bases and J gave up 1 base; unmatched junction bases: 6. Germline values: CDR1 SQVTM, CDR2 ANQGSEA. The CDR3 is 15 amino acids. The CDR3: CSVELSGRTSYEQYF. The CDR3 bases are TGCAGCGTTGAATTAAGCGGGAGGACTTCCTACGAGCAGTACTTC.

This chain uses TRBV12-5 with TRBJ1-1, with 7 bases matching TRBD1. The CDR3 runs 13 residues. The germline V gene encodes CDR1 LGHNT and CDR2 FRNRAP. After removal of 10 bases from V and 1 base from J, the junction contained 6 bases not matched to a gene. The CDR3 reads CATMRGRNTEAFF. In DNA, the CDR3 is TGTGCTACTATGAGGGGGCGGAACACTGAAGCTTTCTTT.

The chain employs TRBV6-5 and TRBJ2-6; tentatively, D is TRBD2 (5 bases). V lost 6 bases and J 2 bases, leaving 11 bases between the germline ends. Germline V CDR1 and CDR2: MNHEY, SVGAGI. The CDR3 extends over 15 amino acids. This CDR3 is CASSRRGTGANVLTF. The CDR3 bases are TGTGCCAGCAGCCGTCGGGGAACTGGGGCCAACGTCCTGACTTTC.

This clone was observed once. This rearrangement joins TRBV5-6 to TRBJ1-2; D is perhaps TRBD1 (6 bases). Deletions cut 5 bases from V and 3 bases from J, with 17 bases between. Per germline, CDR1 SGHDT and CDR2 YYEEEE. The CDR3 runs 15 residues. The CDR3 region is CASSNGGQVHYGYTF. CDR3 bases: TGTGCCAGCAGTAATGGGGGCCAGGTACACTATGGCTACACCTTC.

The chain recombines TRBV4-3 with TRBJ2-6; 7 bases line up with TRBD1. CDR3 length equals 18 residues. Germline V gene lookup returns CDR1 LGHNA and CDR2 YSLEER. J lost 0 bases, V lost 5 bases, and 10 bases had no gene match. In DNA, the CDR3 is TGCGCCAGCAGCTTGGACAGGCTTGGACACTCTGGGGCCAACGTCCTGACTTTC. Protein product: CASSLDRLGHSGANVLTF.

CDR3 nucleotide sequence: TGTGCCAGCAGCTGGGACAGGTACTCAACTAATGAAAAACTGTTTTTT. Amino acids: CASSWDRYSTNEKLFF. The chain uses TRBV7-9 and TRBJ1-4; 8 nucleotides agree with TRBD1. The V gene's germline CDR1 is SEHNR and CDR2 FQNEAQ (reference sequence). The CDR3 contains 16 residues. With V trimmed by 4 bases and J by 0 bases, 4 bases remained unmatched. The full variable domain, rest sourced from reference TRBV7-9 and TRBJ1-4, is DTGVSQNPRHKITKRGQNVTFRCDPISEHNRLYWYRQTLGQGPEFLTYFQNEAQLEKSRLLSDRFSAERPKGSFSTLEIQRTEQGDSAMYLCASSWDRYSTNEKLFFGSGTQLSVL.

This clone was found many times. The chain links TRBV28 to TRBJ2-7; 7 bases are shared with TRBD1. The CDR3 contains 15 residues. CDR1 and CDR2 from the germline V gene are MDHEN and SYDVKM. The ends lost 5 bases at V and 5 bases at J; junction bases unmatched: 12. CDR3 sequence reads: CASSRASGGRDEQYF. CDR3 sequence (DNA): TGTGCCAGCAGTCGAGCATCAGGGGGTCGGGACGAGCAGTACTTC. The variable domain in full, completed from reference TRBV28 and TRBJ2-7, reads DVKVTQSSRYLVKRTGEKVFLECVQDMDHENMFWYRQDPGLGLRLIYFSYDVKMKEKGDIPEGYSVSREKKERFSLILESASTNQTSMYLCASSRASGGRDEQYFGPGTRLTVT.

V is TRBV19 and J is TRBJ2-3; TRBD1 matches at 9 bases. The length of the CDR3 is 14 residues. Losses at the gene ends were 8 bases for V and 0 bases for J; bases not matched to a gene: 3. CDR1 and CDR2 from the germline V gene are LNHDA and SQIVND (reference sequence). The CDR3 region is CASATGGSTDTQYF. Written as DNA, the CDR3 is TGTGCCAGTGCGACAGGGGGTAGCACAGATACGCAGTATTTT.

Here the CDR3 reads CASSSPAGLDGYTF. The DNA of the CDR3 is TGTGCCAGCAGCTCCCCCGCGGGTCTCGATGGCTACACCTTC. The V and J genes are TRBV7-9 and TRBJ1-2; D gene unclear. The germline V and J ends were trimmed by 4 bases and 6 bases, with 15 bases remaining between them. Germline CDR1 is SEHNR and CDR2 is FQNEAQ (reference sequence). There are 14 residues in the CDR3.

This chain's CDR3 is CASSGDTNTGELFF. CDR3 DNA sequence: TGTGCCAGCAGTGGGGACACGAACACCGGGGAGCTGTTTTTT. The chain uses TRBV28 and TRBJ2-2; weak D call: TRBD1 (6 bases). Germline CDR1 and CDR2: MDHEN and SYDVKM. The CDR3 is made up of 14 amino acids. Deletions cut 5 bases from V and 0 bases from J, with 7 bases between.

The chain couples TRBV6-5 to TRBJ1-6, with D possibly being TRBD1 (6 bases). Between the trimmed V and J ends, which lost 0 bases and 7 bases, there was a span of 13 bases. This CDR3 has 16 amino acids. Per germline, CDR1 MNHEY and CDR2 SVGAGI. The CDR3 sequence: CASSYSRQGRNSPLHF. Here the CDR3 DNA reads TGTGCCAGCAGTTACTCTCGGCAGGGGAGAAATTCACCCCTCCACTTT.

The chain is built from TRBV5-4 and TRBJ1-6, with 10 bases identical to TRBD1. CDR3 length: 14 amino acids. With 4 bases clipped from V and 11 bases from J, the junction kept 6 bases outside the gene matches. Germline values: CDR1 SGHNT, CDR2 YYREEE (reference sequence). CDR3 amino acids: CASSHGQGGPPLHF. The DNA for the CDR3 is TGTGCCAGCAGCCATGGACAGGGGGGACCACCCCTCCACTTT.

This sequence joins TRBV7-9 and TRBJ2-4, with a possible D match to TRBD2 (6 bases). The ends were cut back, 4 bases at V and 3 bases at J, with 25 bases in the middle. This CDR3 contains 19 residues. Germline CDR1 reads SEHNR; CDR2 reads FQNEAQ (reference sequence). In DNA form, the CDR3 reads TGTGCCAGCAGCTCGGGGACTGGGGGGACTTTCTCATACAAAAACATTCAGTACTTC. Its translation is CASSSGTGGTFSYKNIQYF.

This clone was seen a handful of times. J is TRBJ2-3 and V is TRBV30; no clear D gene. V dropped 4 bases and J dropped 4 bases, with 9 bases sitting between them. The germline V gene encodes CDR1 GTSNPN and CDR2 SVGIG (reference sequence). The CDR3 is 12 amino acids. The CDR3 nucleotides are TGTGCCTGGACCGTGAGCGCAGATACGCAGTATTTT. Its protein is CAWTVSADTQYF.

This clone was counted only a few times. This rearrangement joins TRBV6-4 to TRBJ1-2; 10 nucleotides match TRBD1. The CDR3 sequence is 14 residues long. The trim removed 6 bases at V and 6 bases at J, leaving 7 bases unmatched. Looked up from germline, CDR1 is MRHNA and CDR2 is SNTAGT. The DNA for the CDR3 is TGTGCCAGCAGGGGACAGGGGCCAGGAAATGGCTACACCTTC. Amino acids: CASRGQGPGNGYTF.

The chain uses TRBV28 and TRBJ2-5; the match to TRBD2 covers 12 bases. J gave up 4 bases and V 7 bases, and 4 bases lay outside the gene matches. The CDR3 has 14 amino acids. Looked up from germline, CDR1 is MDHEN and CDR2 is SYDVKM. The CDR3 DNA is TGTGCCAGCAAGACTAGCGGGAGATTAGAGACCCAGTACTTC. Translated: CASKTSGRLETQYF.

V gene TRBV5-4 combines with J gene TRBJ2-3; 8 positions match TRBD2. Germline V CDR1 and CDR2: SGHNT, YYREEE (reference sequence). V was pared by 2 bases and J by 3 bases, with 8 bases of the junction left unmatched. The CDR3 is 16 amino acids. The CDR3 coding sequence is TGTGCCAGCAGCTTTTTAGGCGGGGGGAGGACAGATACGCAGTATTTT. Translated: CASSFLGGGRTDTQYF.